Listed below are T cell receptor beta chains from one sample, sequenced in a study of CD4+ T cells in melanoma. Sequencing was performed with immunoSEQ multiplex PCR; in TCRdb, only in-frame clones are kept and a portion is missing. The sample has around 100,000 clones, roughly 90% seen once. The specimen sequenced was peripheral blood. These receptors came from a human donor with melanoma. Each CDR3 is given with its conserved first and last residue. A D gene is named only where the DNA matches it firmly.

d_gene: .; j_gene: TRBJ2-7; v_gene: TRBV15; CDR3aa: CATSDAGLTYEQYF
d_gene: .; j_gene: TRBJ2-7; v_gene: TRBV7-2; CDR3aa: CASSSTYEQYF
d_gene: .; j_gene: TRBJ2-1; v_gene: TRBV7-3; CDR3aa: CASSLHAGESSYNEQFF
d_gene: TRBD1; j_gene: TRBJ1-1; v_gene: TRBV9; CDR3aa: CASSVEGAGQKDTEAFF
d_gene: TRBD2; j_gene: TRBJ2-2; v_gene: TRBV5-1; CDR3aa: CASSFQTSGGTGELFF
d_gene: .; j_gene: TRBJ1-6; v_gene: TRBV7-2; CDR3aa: CASSHTDSPLHF
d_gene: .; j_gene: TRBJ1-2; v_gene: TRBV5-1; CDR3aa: CASSLLPEELGGYTF
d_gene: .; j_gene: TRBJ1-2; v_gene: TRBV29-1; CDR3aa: CSVEARGYSGYTF
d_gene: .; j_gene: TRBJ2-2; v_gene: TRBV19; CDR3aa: CASRSGPYTGELFF
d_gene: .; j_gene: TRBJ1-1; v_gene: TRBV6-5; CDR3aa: CASTSRGGTTEAFF
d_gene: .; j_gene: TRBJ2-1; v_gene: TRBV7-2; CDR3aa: CASSLARGRYNEQFF
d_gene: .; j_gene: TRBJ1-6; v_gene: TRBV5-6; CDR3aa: CASSLGRDSPLHF
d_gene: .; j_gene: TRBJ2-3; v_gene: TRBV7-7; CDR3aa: CAGAGGTDTQYF
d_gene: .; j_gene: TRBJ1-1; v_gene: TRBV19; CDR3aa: CASSLKDRNTEAFF
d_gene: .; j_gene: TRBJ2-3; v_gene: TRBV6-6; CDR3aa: CASSYGGLSTDTQYF
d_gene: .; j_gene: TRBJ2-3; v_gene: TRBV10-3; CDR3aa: CAISAGHTPDTQYF
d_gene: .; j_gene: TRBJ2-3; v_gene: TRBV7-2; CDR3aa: CASSLGGTDTQYF
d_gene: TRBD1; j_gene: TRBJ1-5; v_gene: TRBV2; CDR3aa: CASLGTGGNQPQHF
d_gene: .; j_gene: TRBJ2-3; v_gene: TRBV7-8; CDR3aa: CASSGVSTDTQYF
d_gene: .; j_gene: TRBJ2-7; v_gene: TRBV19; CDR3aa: CASSITRETYEQYF
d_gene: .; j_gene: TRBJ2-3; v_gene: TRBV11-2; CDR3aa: CASSLGPSATDTQYF
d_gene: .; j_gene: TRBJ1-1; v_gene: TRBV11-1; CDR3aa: CASSFTGFGTEAFF
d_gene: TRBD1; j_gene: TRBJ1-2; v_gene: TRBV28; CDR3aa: CASSLQGVNYGYTF
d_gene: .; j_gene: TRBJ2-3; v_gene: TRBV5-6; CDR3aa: CASSLGLSTDTQYF
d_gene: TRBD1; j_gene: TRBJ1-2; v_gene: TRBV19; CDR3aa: CASQNTPGTGGDGYTF
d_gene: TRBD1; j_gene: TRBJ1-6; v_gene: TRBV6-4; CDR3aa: CASNKSGDRGLGSPLHF
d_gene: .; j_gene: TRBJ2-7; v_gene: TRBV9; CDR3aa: CASSALGTTYEQYF
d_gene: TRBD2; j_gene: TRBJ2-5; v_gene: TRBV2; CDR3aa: CASSERGGAQETQYF
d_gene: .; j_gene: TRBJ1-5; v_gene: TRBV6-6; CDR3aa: CASTDLGPQHF
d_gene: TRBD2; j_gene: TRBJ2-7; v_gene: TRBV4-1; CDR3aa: CASSPVGLAGGYEQYF
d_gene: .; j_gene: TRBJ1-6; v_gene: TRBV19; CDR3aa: CASSISGPSTPYNSPLHF
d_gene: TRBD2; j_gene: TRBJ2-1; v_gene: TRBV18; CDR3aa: CASSPGRESSYNEQFF
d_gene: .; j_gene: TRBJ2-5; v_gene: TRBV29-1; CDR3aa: CSSEGGALETQYF
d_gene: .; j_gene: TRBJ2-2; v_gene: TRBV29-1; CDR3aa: CSAGTLNTGELFF
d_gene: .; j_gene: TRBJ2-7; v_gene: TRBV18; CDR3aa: CASSWEKAYEQYF
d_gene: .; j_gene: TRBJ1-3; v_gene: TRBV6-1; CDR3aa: CASSEAQWASGNTIYF
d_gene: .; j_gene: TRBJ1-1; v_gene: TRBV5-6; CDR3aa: CASSQLTVNTEAFF
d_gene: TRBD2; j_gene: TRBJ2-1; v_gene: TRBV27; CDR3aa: CASSPTGLANEQFF
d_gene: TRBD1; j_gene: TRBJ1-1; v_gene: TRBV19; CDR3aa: CASSIYPGQGFMNTEAFF
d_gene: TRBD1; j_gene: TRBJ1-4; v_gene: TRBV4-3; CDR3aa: CASSQGRGLVEKLFF
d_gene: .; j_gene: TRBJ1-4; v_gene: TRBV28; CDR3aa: CASSLGGQWEKLFF
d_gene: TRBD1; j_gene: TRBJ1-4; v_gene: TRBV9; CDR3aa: CASSAQGGTGDRKLFF
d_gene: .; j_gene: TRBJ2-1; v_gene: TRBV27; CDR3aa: CASTLGNEQFF
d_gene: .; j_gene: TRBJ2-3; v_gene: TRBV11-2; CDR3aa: CASSRIRDGSKRDTQYF
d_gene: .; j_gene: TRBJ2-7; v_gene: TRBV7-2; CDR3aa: CASSLYYEQYF
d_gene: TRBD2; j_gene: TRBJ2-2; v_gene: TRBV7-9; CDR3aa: CASSLTSVNTGELFF
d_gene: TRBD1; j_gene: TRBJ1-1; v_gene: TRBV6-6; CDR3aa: CASSSGDRGRRAEAFF
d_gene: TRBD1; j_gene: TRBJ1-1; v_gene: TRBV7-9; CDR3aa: CASSPGTGMNTEAFF
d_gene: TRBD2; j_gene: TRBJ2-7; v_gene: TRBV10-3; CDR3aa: CAIPGGGSEQYF
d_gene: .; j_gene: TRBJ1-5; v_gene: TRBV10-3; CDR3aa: CAISEFDREGQPQHF
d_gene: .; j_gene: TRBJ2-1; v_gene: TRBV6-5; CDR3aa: CASSYSGRVEQFF
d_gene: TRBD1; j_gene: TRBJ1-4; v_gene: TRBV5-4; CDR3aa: CASSPRTGHNEKLFF
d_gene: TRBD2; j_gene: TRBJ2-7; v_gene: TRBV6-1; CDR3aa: CASSEVAGGTYEQYF
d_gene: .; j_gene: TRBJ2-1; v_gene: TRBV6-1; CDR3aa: CASSRGDEQFF